A single sample gave rise to the 15 T cell receptor beta chains below, sequenced in a study of blood T cell repertoires in COVID-19. Data came from immunoSEQ multiplex PCR; TCRdb stores just in-frame clones and leaves some out. In the table there are about 200,000 clones, approximately 85% of which are singletons. Sequences were obtained from peripheral blood. All receptors come from a man in his fifties or sixties with acute or convalescent COVID-19.

The V and J genes are TRBV2 and TRBJ2-1, with D perhaps TRBD2 (5 bases). The ends were cut back, 8 bases at V and 0 bases at J, with 11 bases in the middle. The CDR3 has 14 amino acids. Germline V gives CDR1 SNHLY, CDR2 FYNNEI. CDR3 bases: TGTGCCAGCGTAGCGTCGAGCTCCTACAATGAGCAGTTCTTC. Its protein product is CASVASSSYNEQFF.

This clone has only one observation. V gene TRBV28 combines with J gene TRBJ1-2, with D maybe TRBD1 (5 bases). V was pared by 6 bases and J by 4 bases, with 12 bases between. From germline, CDR1 is MDHEN and CDR2 SYDVKM. The CDR3 has 13 residues. CDR3 residues: CASRQVNGYGYTF. The CDR3 DNA is TGTGCCAGCAGACAGGTAAACGGCTATGGCTACACCTTC.

This clone was seen a single time. Its ends do not fully match the called genes, so a read error is possible. The genes are TRBV7-7 and TRBJ2-7; 10 bases map to TRBD2. Germline assignment: CDR1 SSHAT and CDR2 FNYEAQ (reference sequence). CDR3 size: 15 residues. CDR3 amino acids: CASSLGGAGGNEQYF. CDR3 nucleotides: TGTGCTAGCAGCTTAGGAGGAGCGGGAGGGAACGAGCAGTACTTC.

This clone was recorded once. The genes are TRBV27 and TRBJ2-7; 8 bases match TRBD2. V trimming: 5 bases; J trimming: 7 bases; junction bases outside the gene matches: 13. CDR1 is MNHEY, CDR2 SMNVEV, per germline (reference sequence). This CDR3 has 15 residues. CDR3 bases: TGTGCCAGCAGTCCCCGAGGGACTAGTTCGGGAGAGCAGTACTTC. This codes for CASSPRGTSSGEQYF.

This clone appeared a few times. The V and J genes are TRBV7-2 and TRBJ1-2; the match to TRBD1 covers 7 bases. This CDR3 contains 15 residues. Unmatched junction bases numbered 12, after V lost 4 bases and J lost 7 bases. Germline CDR1 is SGHTA and CDR2 is FQGNSA. CDR3 DNA: TGTGCCAGCAGCTCAACGGCAGGGGGACTGGGTGGCTACACCTTC. Protein product: CASSSTAGGLGGYTF.

The chain carries TRBV11-1 and TRBJ2-7, with 10 bases aligning to TRBD1. V was clipped by 8 bases and J by 3 bases; unmatched bases: 7. The CDR3 covers 14 residues. Germline V gene data show CDR1 as SGHAT and CDR2 as FQDESV (reference sequence). The CDR3 coding sequence is TGTGCCAGCGGCCGGGACAGGGGAGTCTACGAGCAGTACTTC. Its protein product is CASGRDRGVYEQYF.

DNA of the CDR3: TGTGCCAGCAGTGGACAGAATCAGCCCCAGCATTTT. Amino acids: CASSGQNQPQHF. The rearrangement joins TRBV2 to TRBJ1-5, with D possibly TRBD1 on 5 matching bases. This CDR3 is 12 amino acids long. CDR1 is SNHLY and CDR2 is FYNNEI in the germline V gene. The germline V and J ends were trimmed by 4 bases and 4 bases, with 5 bases remaining between them.

The chain carries TRBV11-3 and TRBJ2-7, with 10 bases lining up with TRBD2. Germline V gene lookup returns CDR1 SGHNT and CDR2 YENEEA. With 8 bases clipped from V and 5 bases from J, the junction kept 6 bases outside the gene matches. The CDR3 is 13 residues long. The CDR3 DNA follows: TGTGCCAGCTCCCCTAGCGGGAGACACGAGCAGTACTTC. Its translation: CASSPSGRHEQYF.

This clone was recorded only once. The rearrangement uses TRBV7-6 and TRBJ1-6; the match to TRBD1 covers 7 bases. CDR3 size: 15 residues. V lost 5 bases, J lost 4 bases, and 5 bases stayed unmatched. The germline CDR1 and CDR2 sequences are SGHVS and FNYEAQ. The CDR3 region has the DNA TGTGCCAGCAGCAGTGGACAGGCGTATAATTCACCCCTCCACTTT. Amino acid sequence: CASSSGQAYNSPLHF.

The table lists this clone with a few counts. An end of the junction does not agree with germline; a read error may underlie this. The CDR3 spells CASSADRWGNAEAFF. CDR3 coding DNA: TGTGCCAGCAGCGCGGACAGGTGGGGGAACGCTGAAGCTTTCTTT. The chain recombines TRBV3-1 (or the pseudogene TRBV3-2) with TRBJ1-1, with 7 bases aligning to TRBD1. The CDR3 is 15 residues long. The V gene's germline CDR1 is LGHDT and CDR2 YNNKEL (reference sequence).

This chain connects TRBV3-1 (or the pseudogene TRBV3-2) to TRBJ1-2, with D perhaps matching TRBD1 (6 bases). The germline CDR1 and CDR2 sequences are LGHDT and YNNKEL (reference sequence). The CDR3 totals 14 residues. V lost 1 base and J 6 bases, leaving 12 bases between the germline ends. The CDR3, as DNA: TGTGCCAGCAGCCAAGGCACAGGGTGGAATGGCTACACCTTC. Translated, it gives CASSQGTGWNGYTF.

A few counts support this clone. The chain links TRBV2 to TRBJ2-2; 9 bases map to TRBD2. The CDR3 is 15 amino acids. Unmatched junction bases numbered 3, after V lost 3 bases and J lost 4 bases. Germline loops: CDR1 SNHLY, CDR2 FYNNEI. CDR3 sequence: CASSESGRSTGELFF. CDR3 DNA sequence: TGTGCCAGCAGTGAGAGCGGGAGGAGCACCGGGGAGCTGTTTTTT.

This chain connects TRBV6-5 to TRBJ2-7, with 13 bases that match TRBD2. J lost 0 bases, V lost 6 bases, and 2 bases had no gene match. The CDR3 has 15 amino acids. CDR1 and CDR2 (germline): MNHEY, SVGAGI. The CDR3 spells CASRRLAGGSYEQYF. CDR3 in DNA: TGTGCCAGCAGAAGACTAGCGGGAGGCTCCTACGAGCAGTACTTC.

The chain employs TRBV27 and TRBJ2-1; tentatively, D is TRBD2 (5 bases). CDR1 is MNHEY and CDR2 is SMNVEV in the germline V gene (reference sequence). The CDR3 totals 13 residues. Trimming removed 4 bases from V and 8 bases from J, with 12 bases in between. CDR3 sequence (DNA): TGTGCCAGCAGTTCCAGCCTGAGGGATGAGCAGTTCTTC. Its protein is CASSSSLRDEQFF.

The chain uses TRBV7-2 and TRBJ2-7; 8 nucleotides line up with TRBD2. Germline V gene data show CDR1 as SGHTA and CDR2 as FQGNSA. This CDR3 is built from 14 residues. Trimming cost V 2 bases and J 1 base; bases outside gene matches: 1. The CDR3 protein is CASSLSGSSYEQYF. In DNA, the CDR3 is TGTGCCAGCAGCTTAAGCGGGAGTTCCTACGAGCAGTACTTC.